This T cell receptor beta chain originates from a study of molecular identifiers for immune sequencing clone quantification. This clonotype was observed many times. Trimming cost V 4 bases and J 1 base; bases outside gene matches: 6. Germline lookup yields CDR1 MNHEY and CDR2 SVGAGI. The CDR3 consists of 15 residues. TCRdb reprocessed the PCR reads via MiXCR and lists one record per CDR3 protein. The sample lists hundreds of thousands of distinct CDR3 sequences, just under 20% occurring once. This clonotype originated in a human donor in good health. Some libraries in this study had Jurkat cell RNA spiked in. Input material: naive CD8+ T cells from blood, with Jurkat cell RNA spiked in. Indicated subset: FACS-sorted CD8+CD4-CCR7+CD45RA+ naive T cells. The chain employs TRBV6-5 and TRBJ2-7, with 8 bases aligning to TRBD2. The CDR3 DNA reads as TGTGCCAGCAGTTTAGGAGCGGGGGTTTCCTACGAGCAGTACTTC. Translating gives CASSLGAGVSYEQYF.